Detailed here is one T cell receptor beta chain. The assay was immunoSEQ multiplex PCR, and TCRdb's table has in-frame clones only and misses some. The sample records 200,000 to 250,000 clones, around 85% being singletons. The data stem from a study of blood T cell repertoires in COVID-19. This TCR was recovered from a woman between 50 and 59 years old with acute or convalescent COVID-19. The source material was peripheral blood.

The CDR3 reads CASSALPDNEQFF. CDR3 DNA sequence: TGTGCCAGCAGCGCGCTCCCTGACAATGAGCAGTTCTTC. This rearrangement joins TRBV7-9 to TRBJ2-1, with no clear D. Trimming removed 5 bases from V and 5 bases from J, with 10 bases in between. This CDR3 comprises 13 residues. Germline V lookup: CDR1 SEHNR, CDR2 FQNEAQ (reference sequence). The complete variable domain, with remaining parts taken from reference TRBV7-9 and TRBJ2-1, reads DTGVSQNPRHKITKRGQNVTFRCDPISEHNRLYWYRQTLGQGPEFLTYFQNEAQLEKSRLLSDRFSAERPKGSFSTLEIQRTEQGDSAMYLCASSALPDNEQFFGPGTRLTVL.